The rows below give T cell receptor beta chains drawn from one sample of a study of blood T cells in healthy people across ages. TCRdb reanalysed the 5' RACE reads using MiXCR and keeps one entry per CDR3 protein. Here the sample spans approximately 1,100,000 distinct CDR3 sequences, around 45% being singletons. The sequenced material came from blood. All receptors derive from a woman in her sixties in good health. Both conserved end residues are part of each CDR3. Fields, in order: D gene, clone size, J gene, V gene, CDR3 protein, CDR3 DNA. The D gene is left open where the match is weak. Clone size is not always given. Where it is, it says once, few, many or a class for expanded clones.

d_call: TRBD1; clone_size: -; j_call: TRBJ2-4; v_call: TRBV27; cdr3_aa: CAIQGEEQYF; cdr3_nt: TGTGCCATCCAGGGGGAAGAGCAGTACTTC
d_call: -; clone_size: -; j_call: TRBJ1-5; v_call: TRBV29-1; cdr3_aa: CSVEPGVGQPQHF; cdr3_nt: TGCAGCGTTGAACCGGGAGTAGGCCAGCCCCAGCATTTT
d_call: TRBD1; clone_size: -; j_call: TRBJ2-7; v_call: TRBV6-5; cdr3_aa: CASSYSGTGLYEQYF; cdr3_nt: TGTGCCAGCAGTTACTCCGGGACAGGGTTGTACGAGCAGTACTTC
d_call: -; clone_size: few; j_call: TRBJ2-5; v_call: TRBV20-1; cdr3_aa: CSAREASRGRETQYF; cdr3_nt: TGCAGTGCTAGAGAGGCTAGTAGAGGGCGGGAGACCCAGTACTTC
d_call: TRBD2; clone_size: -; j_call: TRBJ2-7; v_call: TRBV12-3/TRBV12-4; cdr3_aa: CANSLAGGYEQYF; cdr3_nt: TGTGCCAACAGTTTAGCGGGAGGTTACGAGCAGTACTTC
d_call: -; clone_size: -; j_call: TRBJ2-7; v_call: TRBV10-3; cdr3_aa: CAISELGHPTYEQYF; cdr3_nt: TGTGCCATCAGTGAGTTGGGACACCCGACCTACGAGCAGTACTTC
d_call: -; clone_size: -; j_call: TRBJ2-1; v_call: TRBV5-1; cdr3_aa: CASSLEELHEQFF; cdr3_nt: TGCGCCAGCAGCTTGGAGGAACTCCATGAGCAGTTCTTC
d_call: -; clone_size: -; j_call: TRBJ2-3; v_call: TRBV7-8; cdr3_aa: CASSLHGGSTDTQYF; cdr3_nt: TGTGCCAGCAGCTTACACGGGGGAAGCACAGATACGCAGTATTTT
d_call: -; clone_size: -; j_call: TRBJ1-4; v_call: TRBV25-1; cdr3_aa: CASSGGSSWDREKLFF; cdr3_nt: TGTGCCAGCAGTGGCGGTTCTTCCTGGGATAGAGAAAAACTGTTTTTT
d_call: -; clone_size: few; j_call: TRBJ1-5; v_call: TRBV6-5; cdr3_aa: CASSYPNGPQHF; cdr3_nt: TGTGCCAGCAGTTACCCCAATGGCCCCCAGCATTTT
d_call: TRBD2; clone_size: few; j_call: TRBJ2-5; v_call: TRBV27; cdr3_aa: CASSSSGLAGAVQETQYF; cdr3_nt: TGTGCCAGCAGTTCCTCGGGACTAGCGGGAGCGGTCCAAGAGACCCAGTACTTC
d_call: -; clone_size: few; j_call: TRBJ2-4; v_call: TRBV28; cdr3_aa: CASQSGTYAKNIQYF; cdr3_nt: TGTGCCAGCCAGTCAGGGACTTATGCCAAAAACATTCAGTACTTC
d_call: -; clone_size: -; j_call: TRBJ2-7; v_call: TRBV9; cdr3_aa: CASSVETGVPGGEQYF; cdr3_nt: TGTGCCAGCAGCGTGGAAACAGGCGTCCCTGGGGGCGAGCAGTACTTC
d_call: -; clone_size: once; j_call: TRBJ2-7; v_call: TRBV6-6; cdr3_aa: CASSYLGNNEQYF; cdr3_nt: TGTGCCAGCAGTTACTTGGGAAACAATGAGCAGTACTTC
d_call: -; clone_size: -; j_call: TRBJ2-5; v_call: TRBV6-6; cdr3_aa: CASSPGGSVETQYF; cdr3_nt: TGTGCCAGCAGTCCGGGCGGCTCAGTAGAGACCCAGTACTTC
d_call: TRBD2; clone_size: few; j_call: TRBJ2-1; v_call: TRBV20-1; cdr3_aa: CSAPNLRLAGGPFEQFF; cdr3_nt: TGCAGTGCTCCGAACCTTAGACTAGCGGGAGGGCCATTTGAGCAGTTCTTC
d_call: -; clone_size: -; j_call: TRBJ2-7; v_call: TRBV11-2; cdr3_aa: CASSLSIRAYEQYF; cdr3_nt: TGTGCCAGCAGCTTATCGATCAGGGCCTACGAGCAGTACTTC
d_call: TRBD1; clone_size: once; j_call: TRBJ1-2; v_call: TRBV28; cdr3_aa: CASSGQGRGGYTF; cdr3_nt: TGTGCCAGCAGCGGACAGGGGAGGGGTGGCTACACCTTC
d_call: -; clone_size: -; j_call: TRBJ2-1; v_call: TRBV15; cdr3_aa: CATSRGQVAYNEQFF; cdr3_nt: TGTGCCACCAGCAGAGGACAGGTCGCCTACAATGAGCAGTTCTTC
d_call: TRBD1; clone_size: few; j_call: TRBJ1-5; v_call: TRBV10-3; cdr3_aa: CAISEARSGTATAPQHF; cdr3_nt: TGTGCCATCAGTGAAGCGAGAAGTGGGACAGCGACAGCGCCCCAGCATTTT
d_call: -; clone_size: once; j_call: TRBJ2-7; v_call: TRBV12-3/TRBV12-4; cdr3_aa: CTSSRGASYGQYF; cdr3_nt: TGTACCAGCAGCCGGGGGGCCTCCTACGGGCAGTACTTC
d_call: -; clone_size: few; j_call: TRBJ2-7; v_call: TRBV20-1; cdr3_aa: CSASPRSLVGEQYF; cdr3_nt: TGCAGTGCTAGCCCCCGCAGCTTAGTTGGCGAGCAGTACTTC
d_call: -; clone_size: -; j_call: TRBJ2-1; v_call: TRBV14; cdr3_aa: CASSQGDSLHEQFF; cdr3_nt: TGTGCCAGCAGCCAGGGGGACTCCCTCCATGAGCAGTTCTTC
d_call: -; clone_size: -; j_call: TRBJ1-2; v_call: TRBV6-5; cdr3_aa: CASSARGGYGYTF; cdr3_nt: TGTGCCAGTTCGGCCAGGGGAGGGTATGGCTACACCTTC
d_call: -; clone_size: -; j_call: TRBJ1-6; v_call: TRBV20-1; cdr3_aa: CSATPVSSNNSPLHF; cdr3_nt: TGCAGTGCTACGCCGGTCTCGTCAAATAATTCACCCCTCCACTTT
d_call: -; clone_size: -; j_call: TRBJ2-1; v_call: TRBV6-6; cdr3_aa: CASKDSYNEQFF; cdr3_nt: TGTGCCAGCAAGGATTCCTACAATGAGCAGTTCTTC
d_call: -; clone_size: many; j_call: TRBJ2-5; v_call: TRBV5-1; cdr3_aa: CASSSKETQYF; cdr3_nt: TGTGCCAGCAGTAGCAAAGAGACCCAGTACTTC
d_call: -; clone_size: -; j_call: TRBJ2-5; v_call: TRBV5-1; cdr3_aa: CASSHTTGQETQYF; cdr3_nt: TGCGCCAGCAGCCACACTACAGGGCAAGAGACCCAGTACTTC
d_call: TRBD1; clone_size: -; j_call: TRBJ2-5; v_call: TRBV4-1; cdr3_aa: CASSQGDRGMDEQYF; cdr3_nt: TGCGCCAGCAGCCAAGGGGACAGGGGGATGGATGAGCAGTACTTC
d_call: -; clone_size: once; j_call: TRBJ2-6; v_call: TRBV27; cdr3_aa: CTSTTSGANVLTF; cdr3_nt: TGTACCAGCACTACCTCTGGGGCCAACGTCCTGACTTTC
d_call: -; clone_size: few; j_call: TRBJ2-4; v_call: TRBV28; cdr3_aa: CASSSLQQLAKNIQYF; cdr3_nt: TGTGCCAGCAGTTCTCTCCAGCAACTAGCCAAAAACATTCAGTACTTC
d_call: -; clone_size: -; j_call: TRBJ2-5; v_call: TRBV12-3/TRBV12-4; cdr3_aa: CASMGAWETQYF; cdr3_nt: TGTGCCAGCATGGGGGCTTGGGAGACCCAGTACTTC
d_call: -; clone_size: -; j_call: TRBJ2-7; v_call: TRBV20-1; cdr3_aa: CSATRGGSFNEQYF; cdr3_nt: TGCAGTGCTACCAGGGGCGGGAGCTTCAACGAGCAGTACTTC
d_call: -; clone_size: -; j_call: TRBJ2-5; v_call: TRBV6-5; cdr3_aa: CASSRLSQWVNEQYF; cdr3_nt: TGTGCCAGCAGTCGTCTCAGCCAGTGGGTCAATGAGCAGTACTTC
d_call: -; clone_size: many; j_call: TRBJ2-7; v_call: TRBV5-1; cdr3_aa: CASSSQYEQYF; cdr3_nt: TGCGCCAGCAGCTCGCAATACGAGCAGTACTTC
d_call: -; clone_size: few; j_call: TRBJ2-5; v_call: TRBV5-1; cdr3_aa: CASSLAGDVETQYF; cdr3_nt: TGCGCCAGCAGCTTGGCTGGGGACGTAGAGACCCAGTACTTC
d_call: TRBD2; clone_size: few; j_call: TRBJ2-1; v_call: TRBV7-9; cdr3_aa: CASSFTSGSDEQFF; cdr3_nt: TGTGCCAGCAGCTTTACTAGCGGGAGTGATGAGCAGTTCTTC
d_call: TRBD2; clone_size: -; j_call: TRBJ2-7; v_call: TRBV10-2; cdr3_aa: CASRESGSGGNEQYF; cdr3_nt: TGCGCCAGCAGGGAGAGTGGGAGCGGGGGGAACGAGCAGTACTTC
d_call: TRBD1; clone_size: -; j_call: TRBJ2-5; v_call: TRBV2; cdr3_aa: CASSDSPGGEETQYF; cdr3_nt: TGTGCCAGCAGTGACAGTCCAGGGGGCGAGGAGACCCAGTACTTC
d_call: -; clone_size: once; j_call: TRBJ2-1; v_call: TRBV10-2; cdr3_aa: CASSPRGSALHEQFF; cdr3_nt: TGCGCCAGCAGCCCACGGGGGTCGGCATTACATGAGCAGTTCTTC
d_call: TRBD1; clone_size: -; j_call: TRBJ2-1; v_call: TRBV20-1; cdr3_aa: CSAGDRGPYEQFF; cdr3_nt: TGCAGTGCAGGGGACAGGGGGCCTTATGAGCAGTTCTTC
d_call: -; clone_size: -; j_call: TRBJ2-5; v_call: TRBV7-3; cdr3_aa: CASSVLGWETQYF; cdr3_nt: TGTGCCAGCAGCGTGTTAGGGTGGGAGACCCAGTACTTC
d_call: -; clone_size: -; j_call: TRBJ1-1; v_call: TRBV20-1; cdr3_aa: CSAKRGGANTEAFF; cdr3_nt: TGCAGTGCTAAGAGAGGGGGTGCGAACACTGAAGCTTTCTTT
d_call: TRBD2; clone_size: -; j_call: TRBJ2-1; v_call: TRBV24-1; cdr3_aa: CATSGTGGAHEQFF; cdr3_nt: TGTGCCACCAGTGGGACGGGAGGTGCTCATGAGCAGTTCTTC
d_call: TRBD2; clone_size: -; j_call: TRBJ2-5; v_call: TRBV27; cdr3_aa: CASSQGTSEVQETQYF; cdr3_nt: TGTGCCAGCAGTCAAGGGACTAGCGAGGTCCAAGAGACCCAGTACTTC
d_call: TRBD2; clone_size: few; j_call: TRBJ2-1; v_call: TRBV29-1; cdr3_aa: CSANLAGWGYREQFF; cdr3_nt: TGCAGCGCAAATTTAGCGGGATGGGGTTACAGGGAGCAGTTCTTC
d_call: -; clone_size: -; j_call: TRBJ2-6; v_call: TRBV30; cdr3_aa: CAWIGANVLTF; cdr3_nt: TGTGCCTGGATTGGGGCCAACGTCCTGACTTTC
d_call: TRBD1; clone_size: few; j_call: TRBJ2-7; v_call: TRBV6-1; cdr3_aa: CASKLPGTGYEQYF; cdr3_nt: TGTGCCAGCAAACTCCCGGGGACAGGGTACGAGCAGTACTTC
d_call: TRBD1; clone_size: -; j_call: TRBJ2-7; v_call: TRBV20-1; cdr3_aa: CSAPPWDRTYEQYF; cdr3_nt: TGCAGTGCTCCCCCTTGGGACAGAACCTACGAGCAGTACTTC
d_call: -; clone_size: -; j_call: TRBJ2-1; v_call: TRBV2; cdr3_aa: CASSTGSTGNEQFF; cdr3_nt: TGTGCCAGCAGTACAGGTAGTACGGGGAATGAGCAGTTCTTC
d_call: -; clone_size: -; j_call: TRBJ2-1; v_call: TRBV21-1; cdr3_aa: CASTKRTGTPAGGSYNEQFF; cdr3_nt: TGTGCCAGCACCAAACGGACGGGGACACCCGCCGGGGGATCCTACAATGAGCAGTTCTTC
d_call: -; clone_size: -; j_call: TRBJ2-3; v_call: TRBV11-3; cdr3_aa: CASSLVRSDTQYF; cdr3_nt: TGTGCCAGCAGCTTAGTCCGGTCAGATACGCAGTATTTT
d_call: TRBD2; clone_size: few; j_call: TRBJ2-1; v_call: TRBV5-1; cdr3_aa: CASSFGAGEFF; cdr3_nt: TGCGCCAGCAGCTTTGGGGCGGGGGAGTTCTTC
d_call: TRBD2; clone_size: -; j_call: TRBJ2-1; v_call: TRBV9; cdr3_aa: CASTRTSGSDEQFF; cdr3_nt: TGTGCCAGCACCCGGACTAGCGGGAGTGACGAGCAGTTCTTC
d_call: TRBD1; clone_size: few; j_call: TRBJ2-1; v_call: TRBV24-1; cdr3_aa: CATSDGGTGMVDEQFF; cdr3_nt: TGTGCCACCAGTGATGGAGGGACAGGGATGGTGGATGAGCAGTTCTTC
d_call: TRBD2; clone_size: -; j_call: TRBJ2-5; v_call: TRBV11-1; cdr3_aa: CASSLVREGLETQYF; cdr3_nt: TGTGCCAGCAGCTTAGTGCGGGAGGGCCTAGAGACCCAGTACTTC
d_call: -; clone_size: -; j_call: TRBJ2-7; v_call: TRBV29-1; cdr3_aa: CSGGPADYEQYF; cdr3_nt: TGCAGCGGCGGACCAGCAGATTACGAGCAGTACTTC
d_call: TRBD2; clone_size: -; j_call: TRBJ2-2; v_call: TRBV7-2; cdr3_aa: CASSSSGRAGTGELFF; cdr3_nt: TGTGCCAGCAGCTCGAGCGGGAGGGCCGGAACCGGGGAGCTGTTTTTT
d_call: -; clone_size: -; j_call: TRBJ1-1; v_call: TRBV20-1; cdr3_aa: CSASGTWSGEAFF; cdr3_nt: TGCAGTGCCTCGGGGACCTGGTCGGGTGAAGCTTTCTTT
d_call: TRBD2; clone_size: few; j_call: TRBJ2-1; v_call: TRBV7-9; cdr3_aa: CASSASGLAGGAYNEQFF; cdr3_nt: TGTGCCAGCAGCGCATCGGGACTAGCGGGAGGGGCCTACAATGAGCAGTTCTTC